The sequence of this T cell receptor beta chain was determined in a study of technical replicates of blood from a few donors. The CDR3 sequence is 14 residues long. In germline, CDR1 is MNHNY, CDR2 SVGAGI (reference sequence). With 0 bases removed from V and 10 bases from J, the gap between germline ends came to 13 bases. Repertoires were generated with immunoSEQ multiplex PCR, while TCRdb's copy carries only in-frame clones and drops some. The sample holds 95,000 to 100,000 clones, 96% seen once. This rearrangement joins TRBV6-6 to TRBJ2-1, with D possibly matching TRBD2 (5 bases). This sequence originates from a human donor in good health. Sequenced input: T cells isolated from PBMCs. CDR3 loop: CASSYSSLREEQFF. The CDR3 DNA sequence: TGTGCCAGCAGTTACTCGTCTCTAAGGGAGGAGCAGTTCTTC.